This TCR beta chain originates from a study of early stage breast cancer tumors. Blood replicates held 0.5 ug DNA, tumor or normal breast approximately 1.5 ug, two each. The assay was immunoSEQ multiplex PCR, and TCRdb's table has in-frame clones only and misses some. This sample carries about 69,000 clones, around 80% of them seen once, and the ten largest clones take approximately 4.5%. Germline CDR1 and CDR2: MNHEY and SVGAGI. The CDR3 spans 12 residues. Unmatched junction bases numbered 4, after V lost 6 bases and J lost 8 bases. The study's findings and limits: Chain pairing and CD4, CD8 or FOXP3 expression were not captured. Compared with adjacent normal breast tissue, tumors showed around 2.5-fold greater T cell density and higher clonality.

With respect to this clone: The antigen is not known.

This TCR came from a person aged 40-50 years with breast cancer. The chain couples TRBV6-5 to TRBJ2-1, with 7 bases fitting TRBD2. Sequencing was performed on blood. CDR3 residues: CASSAGLYEQFF. The CDR3 coding sequence is TGTGCCAGCAGCGCGGGACTATATGAGCAGTTCTTC.